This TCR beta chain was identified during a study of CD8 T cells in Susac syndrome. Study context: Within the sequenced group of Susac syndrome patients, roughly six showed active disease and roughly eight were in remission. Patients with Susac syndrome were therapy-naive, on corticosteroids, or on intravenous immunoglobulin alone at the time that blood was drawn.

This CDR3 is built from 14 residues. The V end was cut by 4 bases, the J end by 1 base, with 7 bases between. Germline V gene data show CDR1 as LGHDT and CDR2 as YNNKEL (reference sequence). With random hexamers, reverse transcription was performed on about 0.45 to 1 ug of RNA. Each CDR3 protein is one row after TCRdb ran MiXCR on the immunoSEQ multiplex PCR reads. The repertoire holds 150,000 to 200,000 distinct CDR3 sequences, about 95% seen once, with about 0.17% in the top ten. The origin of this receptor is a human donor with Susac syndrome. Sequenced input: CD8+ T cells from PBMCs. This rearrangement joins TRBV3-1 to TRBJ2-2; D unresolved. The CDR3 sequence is CASSPTMNTGELFF. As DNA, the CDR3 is TGTGCCAGCAGCCCTACGATGAACACCGGGGAGCTGTTTTTT.